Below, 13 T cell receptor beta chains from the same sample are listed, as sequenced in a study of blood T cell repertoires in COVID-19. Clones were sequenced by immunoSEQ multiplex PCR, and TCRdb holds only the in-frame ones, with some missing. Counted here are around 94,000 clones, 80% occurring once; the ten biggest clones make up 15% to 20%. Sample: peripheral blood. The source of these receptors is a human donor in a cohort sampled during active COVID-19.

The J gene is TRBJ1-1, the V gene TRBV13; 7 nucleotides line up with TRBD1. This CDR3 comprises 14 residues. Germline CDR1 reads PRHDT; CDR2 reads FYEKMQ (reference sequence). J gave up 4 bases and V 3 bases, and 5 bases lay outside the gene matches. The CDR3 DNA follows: TGTGCCAGCAGCTTGAACAGGGGAGGCACTGAAGCTTTCTTT. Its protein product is CASSLNRGGTEAFF.

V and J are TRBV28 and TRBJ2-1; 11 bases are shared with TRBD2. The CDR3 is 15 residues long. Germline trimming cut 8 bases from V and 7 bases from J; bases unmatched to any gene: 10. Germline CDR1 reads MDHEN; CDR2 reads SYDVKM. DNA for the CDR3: TGTGCCAGCTCCTCGGGACTAGCGGAGGGAAATGAGCAGTTCTTC. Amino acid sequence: CASSSGLAEGNEQFF. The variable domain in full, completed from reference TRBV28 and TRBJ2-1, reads DVKVTQSSRYLVKRTGEKVFLECVQDMDHENMFWYRQDPGLGLRLIYFSYDVKMKEKGDIPEGYSVSREKKERFSLILESASTNQTSMYLCASSSGLAEGNEQFFGPGTRLTVL.

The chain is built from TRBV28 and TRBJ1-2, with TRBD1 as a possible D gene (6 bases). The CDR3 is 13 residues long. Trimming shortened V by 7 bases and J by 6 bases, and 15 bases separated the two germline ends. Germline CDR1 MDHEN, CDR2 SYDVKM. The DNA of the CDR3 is TGTGCCAGCATTGCCAGGGGTCTCCATGGCTACACCTTC. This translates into CASIARGLHGYTF.

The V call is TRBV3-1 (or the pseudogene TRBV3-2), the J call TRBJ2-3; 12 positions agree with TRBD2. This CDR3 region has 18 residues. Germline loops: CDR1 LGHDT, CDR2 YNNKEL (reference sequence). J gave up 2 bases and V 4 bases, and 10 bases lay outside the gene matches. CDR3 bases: TGTGCCAGCAGCCGATTACGGACTAGCGGGAAATTCACAGATACGCAGTATTTT. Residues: CASSRLRTSGKFTDTQYF.

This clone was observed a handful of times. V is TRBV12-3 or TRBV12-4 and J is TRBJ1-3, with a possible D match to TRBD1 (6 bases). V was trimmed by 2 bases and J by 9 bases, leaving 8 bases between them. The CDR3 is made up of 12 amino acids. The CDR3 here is CASSLQGSTIYF. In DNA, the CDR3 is TGTGCCAGCAGTTTACAGGGGAGCACCATATATTTT.

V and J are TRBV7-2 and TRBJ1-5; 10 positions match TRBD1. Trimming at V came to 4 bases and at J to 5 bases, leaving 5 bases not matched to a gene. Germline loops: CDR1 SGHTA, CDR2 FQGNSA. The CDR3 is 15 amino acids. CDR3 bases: TGTGCCAGCAGCTCAGGGACAGGGGAATATCAGCCCCAGCATTTT. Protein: CASSSGTGEYQPQHF.

CDR3 nucleotides: TGTGCCAGCAGCGTATTAGCCTACGAGCAGTACTTC. Translated: CASSVLAYEQYF. The chain uses TRBV9 and TRBJ2-7, with D unclear. CDR1 SGDLS and CDR2 YYNGEE come from the germline V gene. V was trimmed by 1 base and J by 2 bases, leaving 4 bases between them. CDR3 size: 12 residues.

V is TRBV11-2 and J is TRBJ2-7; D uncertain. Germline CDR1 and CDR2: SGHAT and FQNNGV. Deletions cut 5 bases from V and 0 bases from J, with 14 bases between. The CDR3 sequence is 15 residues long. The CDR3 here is CASSPSSASSYEQYF. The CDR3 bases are TGTGCCAGCAGCCCGAGCAGCGCATCCTCCTACGAGCAGTACTTC.

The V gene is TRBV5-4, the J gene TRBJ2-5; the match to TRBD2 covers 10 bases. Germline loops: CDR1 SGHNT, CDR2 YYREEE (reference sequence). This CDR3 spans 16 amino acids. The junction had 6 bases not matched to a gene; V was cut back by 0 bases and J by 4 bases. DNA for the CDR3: TGTGCCAGCAGCTTGGCAGGAACTAGCGGGACAGAGACCCAGTACTTC. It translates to CASSLAGTSGTETQYF.

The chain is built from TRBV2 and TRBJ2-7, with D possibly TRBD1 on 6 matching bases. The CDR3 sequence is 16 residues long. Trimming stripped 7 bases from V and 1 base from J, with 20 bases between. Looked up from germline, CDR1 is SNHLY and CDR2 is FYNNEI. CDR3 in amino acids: CASTRGHRDQSYEQYF. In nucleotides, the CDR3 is TGTGCCAGCACGAGGGGACACCGGGACCAATCCTACGAGCAGTACTTC.

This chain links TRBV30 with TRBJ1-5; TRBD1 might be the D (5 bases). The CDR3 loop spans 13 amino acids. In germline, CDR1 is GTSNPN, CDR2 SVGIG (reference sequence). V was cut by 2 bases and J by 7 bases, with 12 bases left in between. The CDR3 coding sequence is TGTGCCTGGAGTCCTAGGGGTCACCAGCCCCAGCATTTT. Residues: CAWSPRGHQPQHF. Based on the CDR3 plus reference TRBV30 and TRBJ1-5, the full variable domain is SQTIHQWPATLVQPVGSPLSLECTVEGTSNPNLYWYRQAAGRGLQLLFYSVGIGQISSEVPQNLSASRPQDRQFILSSKKLLLSDSGFYLCAWSPRGHQPQHFGDGTRLSIL.

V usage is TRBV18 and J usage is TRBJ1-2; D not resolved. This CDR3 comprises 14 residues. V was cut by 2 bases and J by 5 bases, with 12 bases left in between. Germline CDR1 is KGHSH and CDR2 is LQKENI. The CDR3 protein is CASSPMQQKYGYTF. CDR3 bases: TGTGCCAGCTCACCAATGCAACAGAAATATGGCTACACCTTC.

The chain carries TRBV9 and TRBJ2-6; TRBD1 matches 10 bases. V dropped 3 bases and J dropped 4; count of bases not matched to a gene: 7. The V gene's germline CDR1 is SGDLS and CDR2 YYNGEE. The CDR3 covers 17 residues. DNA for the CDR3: TGTGCCAGCAGCGGGCGACAGGGGGCGCGAGGGGCCAACGTCCTGACTTTC. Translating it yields CASSGRQGARGANVLTF.